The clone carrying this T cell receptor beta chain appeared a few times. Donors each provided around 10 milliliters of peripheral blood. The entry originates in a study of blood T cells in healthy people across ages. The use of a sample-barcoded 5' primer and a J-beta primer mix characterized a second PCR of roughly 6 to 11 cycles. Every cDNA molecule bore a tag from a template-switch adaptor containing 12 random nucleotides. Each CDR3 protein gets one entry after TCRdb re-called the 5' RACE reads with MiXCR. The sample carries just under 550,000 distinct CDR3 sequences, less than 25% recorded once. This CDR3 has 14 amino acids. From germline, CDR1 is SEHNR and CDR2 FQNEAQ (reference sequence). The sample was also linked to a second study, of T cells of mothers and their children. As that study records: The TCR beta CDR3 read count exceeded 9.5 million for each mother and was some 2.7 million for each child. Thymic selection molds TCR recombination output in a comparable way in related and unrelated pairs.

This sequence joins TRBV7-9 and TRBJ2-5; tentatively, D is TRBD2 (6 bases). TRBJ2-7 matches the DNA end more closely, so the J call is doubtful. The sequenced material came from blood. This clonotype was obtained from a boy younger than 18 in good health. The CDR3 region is CASSLRDGEDEQYF. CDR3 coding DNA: TGTGCCAGCAGCTTACGAGATGGGGAGGACGAGCAGTACTTC.